Below, 21 T cell receptor beta chains from the same sample are listed, as sequenced in a study of T cells in localized non-small cell lung cancer. The table came from immunoSEQ multiplex PCR; TCRdb's copy has only in-frame clones and leaves some out. Here the sample spans about 3,500 clones, about 26% being singletons. The sample here was normal lung tissue next to the tumor, taken before any cancer treatment. The receptors originated from a woman aged 35 to 70 with stage I lung adenocarcinoma.

The V and J genes are TRBV6-8 and TRBJ2-1, with 8 bases matching TRBD1. The CDR3 totals 16 residues. Looked up from germline, CDR1 is MNHGY and CDR2 is SAAAGT. J was trimmed by 4 bases and V by 5 bases; bases with no gene match: 10. The CDR3 region is CASSEVSGTGYNEQFF. The DNA for the CDR3 is TGTGCCAGCAGTGAGGTCAGTGGGACAGGTTACAATGAGCAGTTCTTC.

This clone was seen more than once but under ten times. The chain is built from TRBV9 and TRBJ2-2; D might be TRBD2 (6 bases). The CDR3 contains 15 residues. Deletions cut 0 bases from V and 6 bases from J, with 12 bases between. Germline assignment: CDR1 SGDLS and CDR2 YYNGEE. CDR3 region: CASSVDGSDAGELFF. The CDR3 DNA reads TGTGCCAGCAGCGTAGACGGGAGTGACGCCGGGGAGCTGTTTTTT.

Sample share makes this clone medium-sized. The rearrangement uses TRBV6-8 and TRBJ2-2, with TRBD2 as a possible D gene (6 bases). Germline-derived CDR1 and CDR2 are MNHGY and SAAAGT. Trimming stripped 10 bases from V and 2 bases from J, with 20 bases between. The CDR3 runs 16 residues. The CDR3 DNA reads as TGTGCCATCAGACCCACCGGGACTCTTAACACCGGGGAGCTGTTTTTT. Its translation is CAIRPTGTLNTGELFF.

This clone has only a few counts. V is TRBV9 and J is TRBJ2-7, with 9 bases lining up with TRBD1. This CDR3 has 13 residues. Germline assignment: CDR1 SGDLS and CDR2 YYNGEE. After removal of 9 bases from V and 2 bases from J, the junction contained 6 bases not matched to a gene. CDR3 coding DNA: TGTGCCACGACAGGGGGTATTACCTACGAGCAGTACTTC. It yields the protein CATTGGITYEQYF.

V usage is TRBV5-1 and J usage is TRBJ2-2; tentatively, D is TRBD1 (5 bases). Trimming pared 5 bases from V and 1 base from J, leaving 9 bases between. CDR3 length: 14 residues. The germline gives CDR1 SGHRS, CDR2 YFSETQ. DNA for the CDR3: TGCGCCAGCAGGCCTCAGGGGAACACCGGGGAGCTGTTTTTT. It specifies CASRPQGNTGELFF. Supplemented by reference TRBV5-1 and TRBJ2-2, the full variable domain reads KAGVTQTPRYLIKTRGQQVTLSCSPISGHRSVSWYQQTPGQGLQFLFEYFSETQRNKGNFPGRFSGRQFSNSRSEMNVSTLELGDSALYLCASRPQGNTGELFFGEGSRLTVL.

The rearrangement joins TRBV11-3 to TRBJ2-7, with a tentative D call TRBD2 (6 bases). With 6 bases removed from V and 0 bases from J, the gap between germline ends came to 12 bases. The CDR3 is 14 residues long. The germline gives CDR1 SGHNT, CDR2 YENEEA. This chain's CDR3 is CASRPGRSSYEQYF. The CDR3 DNA reads TGTGCCAGCAGGCCGGGGAGGAGCTCCTACGAGCAGTACTTC.

This clone has a handful of counts. The rearrangement uses TRBV11-3 and TRBJ2-7; the match to TRBD1 covers 10 bases. Trimming cost V 5 bases and J 3 bases; bases outside gene matches: 4. This CDR3 contains 14 residues. Germline loops: CDR1 SGHNT, CDR2 YENEEA. The CDR3 sequence: CASSTGQGVYEQYF. CDR3 DNA sequence: TGTGCCAGCAGCACCGGACAGGGGGTCTACGAGCAGTACTTC. Filled out from reference TRBV11-3 and TRBJ2-7, the complete variable domain reads EAGVVQSPRYKIIEKKQPVAFWCNPISGHNTLYWYLQNLGQGPELLIRYENEEAVDDSQLPKDRFSAERLKGVDSTLKIQPAELGDSAVYLCASSTGQGVYEQYFGPGTRLTVT.

The chain is built from TRBV10-2 and TRBJ1-1; D not certain. The ends were cut back, 7 bases at V and 1 base at J, with 10 bases in the middle. Germline CDR1 WSHSY, CDR2 SAAADI. The CDR3 has 13 amino acids. CDR3 residues: CASTIRSNTEAFF. The CDR3 DNA reads TGCGCCAGCACGATCAGGTCGAACACTGAAGCTTTCTTT.

This clone was recorded many times. The rearrangement uses TRBV7-4 and TRBJ1-4; unclear D gene. The germline gives CDR1 SGHVT, CDR2 SQSDAQ. V was shortened by 2 bases and J by 2 bases, with 3 bases between the two germline ends. The CDR3 has 13 amino acids. CDR3 coding DNA: TGTGCCAGCAGCTTAACCACTAATGAAAAACTGTTTTTT. As protein: CASSLTTNEKLFF.

In this sample, this clone turned up a few times. The chain recombines TRBV7-4 with TRBJ2-1; D is undetermined. This CDR3 has 13 residues. The germline CDR1 and CDR2 sequences are SGHVT and SQSDAQ. The ends were cut back, 1 base at V and 5 bases at J, with 6 bases in the middle. CDR3 nucleotides: TGTGCCAGCAGCTTAGGGGCAAACAATGAGCAGTTCTTC. This encodes CASSLGANNEQFF.

The chain has TRBV6-8 and TRBJ2-1; 8 positions match TRBD2. Germline CDR1 reads MNHGY; CDR2 reads SAAAGT. V trimming: 6 bases; J trimming: 6 bases; junction bases outside the gene matches: 4. The CDR3 has 13 amino acids. The DNA of the CDR3 is TGTGCCAGCAGGCGAGCGGGAGTCAATGAGCAGTTCTTC. Translated: CASRRAGVNEQFF.

The V and J genes are TRBV6-8 and TRBJ1-1; the D is unclear. From germline, CDR1 is MNHGY and CDR2 SAAAGT. The CDR3 is 14 amino acids. With 2 bases removed from V and 4 bases from J, the gap between germline ends came to 11 bases. CDR3 in amino acids: CASSYQTWSTEAFF. For the CDR3, the DNA is TGTGCCAGCAGTTACCAGACATGGTCCACTGAAGCTTTCTTT.

The chain employs TRBV11-3 and TRBJ1-1; D uncertain. The CDR3 sequence is 14 residues long. V gave up 4 bases and J gave up 8 bases, with 17 bases separating them. The germline gives CDR1 SGHNT, CDR2 YENEEA. In DNA form, the CDR3 reads TGTGCCAGCAGCTATTCTGTCCAACCGGAAGAAGCTTTCTTT. Residues: CASSYSVQPEEAFF.

The V and J genes are TRBV11-3 and TRBJ1-1, with a tentative D call TRBD1 (5 bases). The CDR3 contains 14 residues. The germline V gene has CDR1 SGHNT and CDR2 YENEEA. V shed 4 bases and J shed 3 bases, with 12 bases lying between them. In DNA, the CDR3 is TGTGCCAGCAGCTCCGGGACGCGGGACACTGAAGCTTTCTTT. Translated: CASSSGTRDTEAFF.

The J gene is TRBJ1-5, the V gene TRBV19; 10 bases are a match to TRBD1. This CDR3 has 14 residues. V was pared by 3 bases and J by 5 bases, with 1 base of the junction left unmatched. Germline V CDR1 and CDR2: LNHDA, SQIVND (reference sequence). Here the CDR3 reads CASSMTGGDQPQHF. The CDR3 bases are TGTGCCAGTAGTATGACAGGGGGCGATCAGCCCCAGCATTTT.

The chain employs TRBV28 and TRBJ1-2, with D unclear. CDR1 is MDHEN, CDR2 SYDVKM, per germline. The CDR3 consists of 14 residues. The V end lost 3 bases, the J end lost 4 bases, and 12 bases lay between the germline ends. DNA for the CDR3: TGTGCCAGCAGTTTTGCTTACCGTGGCTATGGCTACACCTTC. Its protein product is CASSFAYRGYGYTF.

V is TRBV15 and J is TRBJ2-1, with 14 bases lining up with TRBD2. Germline CDR1 and CDR2: LNHNV and YYDKDF (reference sequence). J was trimmed by 9 bases and V by 3 bases; bases with no gene match: 7. The CDR3 spans 16 residues. CDR3 sequence reads: CATSRARTSGRSEQFF. The CDR3 DNA sequence: TGTGCCACCAGCAGGGCAAGGACTAGCGGGAGGTCTGAGCAGTTCTTC.

This clone was seen a few times. This rearrangement joins TRBV9 to TRBJ2-7; D is unclear. Germline V gene lookup returns CDR1 SGDLS and CDR2 YYNGEE. The CDR3 extends over 13 amino acids. The V and J ends lost 6 bases and 2 bases respectively, with 12 bases between them. The CDR3 is CASTSTVTYEQYF. The CDR3 DNA follows: TGTGCCAGCACATCGACGGTGACCTACGAGCAGTACTTC.

The chain is built from TRBV29-1 and TRBJ1-1; TRBD1 agrees at 9 bases. The CDR3 is 15 residues long. Germline CDR1 SQVTM, CDR2 ANQGSEA. Losses at the gene ends were 7 bases for V and 6 bases for J; bases not matched to a gene: 15. The CDR3, as DNA: TGCAGCGCCCACCCGGGACAGGGTAGAATCGCTGAAGCTTTCTTT. It translates to CSAHPGQGRIAEAFF.

CDR3 in DNA: TGTGCCAGCAGCGCCACTCAGGGACCTAGCGGGAGAGAGACCCAGTACTTC. Protein: CASSATQGPSGRETQYF. The chain recombines TRBV14 with TRBJ2-5, with TRBD2 matching 10 bases. The CDR3 is 17 amino acids. V lost 5 bases to trimming and J lost 4 bases; unmatched junction nucleotides: 13. Per germline, CDR1 SGHDN and CDR2 FVKESK.

The gene calls are TRBV5-1 and TRBJ2-1; 7 bases are a match to TRBD2. The germline V gene encodes CDR1 SGHRS and CDR2 YFSETQ. The V segment lost 5 bases and the J segment 7 bases; nucleotides outside the gene matches: 9. The CDR3 loop spans 14 amino acids. The CDR3 DNA reads as TGCGCCAGCAGTAGTAGCGGGCCCGTAAATGAGCAGTTCTTC. Translation gives CASSSSGPVNEQFF. The whole variable domain, filled in from reference TRBV5-1 and TRBJ2-1, reads KAGVTQTPRYLIKTRGQQVTLSCSPISGHRSVSWYQQTPGQGLQFLFEYFSETQRNKGNFPGRFSGRQFSNSRSEMNVSTLELGDSALYLCASSSSGPVNEQFFGPGTRLTVL.